This T cell receptor beta chain was observed in a study of regulatory T cells in long-lasting Graves disease. Study findings and constraints: Persistent disease preferred TRBV28, TRBJ1-2 and TRBJ2-5; new disease, TRBV20-1 and TRBJ2-1. Graves' patients with persistent disease showed TCR diversity lower than patients newly diagnosed.

Time point in this sample: newly diagnosed GD, antithyroid drugs for less than 3 months. From PBMCs, RNA was extracted and then used to make the TCR library. Collection of peripheral blood (roughly 9.3 milliliters) was done using EDTA tubes. Arm-PCR of CDR3 regions with iRepertoire HTBI primers generated TCR beta libraries. TCRdb re-analysed the multiplex PCR reads in MiXCR, keeping a single row per CDR3 protein. The table records about 430,000 distinct CDR3 sequences, about 15% of them present only once. This clonotype has a count of ten or more. Its matching antigen is unknown. The germline CDR1 and CDR2 sequences are SGHAT and FQNNGV. CDR3 length equals 17 residues. V shed 3 bases, J shed 0 bases, and the junction held 8 bases outside the gene matches. The same sample was also studied in work on T cells in Graves' hyperthyroidism and ophthalmopathy.

The clonotype was recovered from a woman in her 40s with Graves disease. The chain links TRBV11-2 to TRBJ2-7, with 10 nucleotides matching TRBD2. The sequencing here drew on peripheral blood mononuclear cells (PBMCs), taken at new diagnosis, from a patient treated with antithyroid drugs. In DNA, the CDR3 is TGTGCCAGCAGCTTCCCTAGCGGGAGCGGGAGCTCCTACGAGCAGTACTTC. Protein: CASSFPSGSGSSYEQYF.